This entry concerns a single T cell receptor (beta chain). What it binds is unknown. V was shortened by 1 base and J by 1 base, with 7 bases between the two germline ends. The CDR3 runs 13 residues. Looked up from germline, CDR1 is GTSNPN and CDR2 is SVGIG (reference sequence). Using immunoSEQ multiplex PCR, the repertoire was profiled, and TCRdb retains in-frame clones only, with some absent. The table lists about 77,000 clones, about 88% of them singletons. The data stem from a study of T cells in localized non-small cell lung cancer. Broader study findings: Higher adjacent-lung clonality was associated with shorter survival. Sequencing was limited to one tumor region, leaving the possibility of heterogeneity open.

J is TRBJ1-2 and V is TRBV30; D is uncertain. This TCR was recovered from a woman aged 35-70 years with stage I squamous cell lung carcinoma. The sequencing used peripheral blood, collected before any cancer treatment. CDR3 in amino acids: CAWSGVLNYGYTF. The CDR3 nucleotides are TGTGCCTGGAGTGGTGTTCTTAACTATGGCTACACCTTC.